The 21 T cell receptor beta chains listed next were all sequenced from one sample in a study of vaccination and CD4 T cells after COVID-19. Cultured CD4+ T-cell DNA underwent Oncomine TCR Beta short-read sequencing. TCRdb recomputed calls from the PCR reads with MiXCR, one row per CDR3 protein. This repertoire shows around 12,000 distinct CDR3 sequences, roughly three fifths found once; its top ten account for roughly 13%. These receptors have no identified antigens. This sample's treatment: 10-day PBMC culture with coronavirus spike peptide pools or control peptides (ViraFEST assay). The specimen was CD4+ T cells from blood, cultured in vitro. Source of these receptors: a human donor who had recovered from COVID-19.

This chain connects TRBV5-6 to TRBJ1-2; D unclear. Germline assignment: CDR1 SGHDT and CDR2 YYEEEE. V lost 4 bases and J 7 bases, leaving 17 bases between the germline ends. The CDR3 is 14 amino acids. The CDR3 sequence: CASSRPSSMGGYTF. CDR3 nucleotides: TGTGCCAGCAGCCGCCCCTCATCAATGGGTGGCTACACCTTC.

The chain recombines TRBV4-2 with TRBJ2-3, with D unresolved. The CDR3 totals 14 residues. V lost 1 base, J lost 3 bases, and 8 bases lay in between. CDR1 is LGHNA and CDR2 is YNFKEQ in the germline V gene. For the CDR3, the DNA is TGTGCCAGCAGCCAAGGGGCGCCGACAGATACGCAGTATTTT. It codes for CASSQGAPTDTQYF.

The CDR3 reads CATSDPSTSGSLGEQFF. CDR3 DNA: TGTGCCACCAGTGATCCTTCGACTAGCGGGAGTTTAGGCGAGCAGTTCTTC. The chain has TRBV24-1 and TRBJ2-1; 12 bases map to TRBD2. This CDR3 has 17 residues. Germline V gene lookup returns CDR1 KGHDR and CDR2 SFDVKD. V lost 3 bases to trimming and J lost 10 bases; unmatched junction nucleotides: 12.

The chain has TRBV5-4 and TRBJ1-1; D unclear. This CDR3 is 14 amino acids long. V shed 0 bases and J shed 3 bases, with 9 bases lying between them. Germline V gives CDR1 SGHNT, CDR2 YYREEE (reference sequence). The CDR3 protein is CASSLGLFDTEAFF. The CDR3 coding sequence is TGTGCCAGCAGCTTGGGACTCTTCGACACTGAAGCTTTCTTT.

The J gene is TRBJ2-3, the V gene TRBV20-1; 9 bases are a match to TRBD1. V was clipped by 6 bases and J by 4 bases; unmatched bases: 14. CDR3 length: 16 amino acids. Germline V gene data show CDR1 as DFQATT and CDR2 as SNEGSKA (reference sequence). Written as DNA, the CDR3 is TGCAGTGCCCTTGGCCTAGGACAGGGGACGGCAGATACGCAGTATTTT. It codes for CSALGLGQGTADTQYF.

The V gene is TRBV5-1, the J gene TRBJ2-1; D remains unclear. Per the germline V gene, CDR1 is SGHRS and CDR2 is YFSETQ. V gave up 2 bases and J gave up 4 bases, with 7 bases separating them. This CDR3 region has 13 residues. CDR3 sequence (DNA): TGCGCCAGCAGCTTAATAGGGTACAATGAGCAGTTCTTC. Its translation is CASSLIGYNEQFF.

This clonotype has more than one count but fewer than ten. The CDR3 sequence: CASSSWGGGFGGYTF. In nucleotides, the CDR3 is TGTGCCAGCAGTAGCTGGGGAGGGGGCTTTGGTGGCTACACCTTC. The chain is built from TRBV27 and TRBJ1-2; 7 positions agree with TRBD1. This CDR3 comprises 15 residues. V was pared by 5 bases and J by 7 bases, with 13 bases of the junction left unmatched. Germline V gives CDR1 MNHEY, CDR2 SMNVEV (reference sequence).

J is TRBJ2-1 and V is TRBV20-1; 8 bases are shared with TRBD2. Unmatched junction bases numbered 10, after V lost 0 bases and J lost 9 bases. Looked up from germline, CDR1 is DFQATT and CDR2 is SNEGSKA (reference sequence). CDR3 length: 15 residues. DNA of the CDR3: TGCAGTGCTAGAGATCTGGAGCGGGAGAATGTTGAGCAGTTCTTC. It yields the protein CSARDLERENVEQFF.

The chain is built from TRBV25-1 and TRBJ1-2; D gene uncertain. Trimming shortened V by 3 bases and J by 4 bases, and 18 bases separated the two germline ends. The CDR3 runs to 16 residues. Germline CDR1 and CDR2: MGHDK and SYGVNS. CDR3 coding DNA: TGTGCCAGCAGTGATTTGGGAACCGGGGTAGCCTATGGCTACACCTTC. Translating gives CASSDLGTGVAYGYTF.

The chain is built from TRBV6-1 and TRBJ2-2; either TRBD1 or TRBD2 may supply D (7 bases each). V shed 8 bases and J shed 6 bases, with 10 bases lying between them. In germline, CDR1 is MNHNS, CDR2 SASEGT. This CDR3 has 12 amino acids. CDR3 bases: TGTGCCAGCGGGAGGGGGCCCGGGGAGCTGTTTTTT. This translates into CASGRGPGELFF.

This clonotype occurred a few times. The V and J genes are TRBV5-5 and TRBJ2-2, with D possibly being TRBD2 (5 bases). Germline-derived CDR1 and CDR2 are SGHKS and YYEKEE (reference sequence). Trimming removed 1 base from V and 7 bases from J, with 11 bases in between. The CDR3 runs to 14 residues. This CDR3 is CASSLFGDIGELFF. The CDR3 region has the DNA TGTGCCAGCAGCTTGTTCGGGGATATCGGGGAGCTGTTTTTT.

The genes are TRBV24-1 and TRBJ2-2; D unclear. The length of the CDR3 is 16 residues. Trimming removed 4 bases from V and 3 bases from J, with 14 bases in between. Germline lookup yields CDR1 KGHDR and CDR2 SFDVKD. In DNA form, the CDR3 reads TGTGCCACCAGTGAAACCACGTGGGCCGACACCGGGGAGCTGTTTTTT. It specifies CATSETTWADTGELFF.

The V and J genes are TRBV20-1 and TRBJ1-1; D remains unclear. Germline V gene sequence: CDR1 DFQATT, CDR2 SNEGSKA (reference sequence). The V end lost 7 bases, the J end lost 1 base, and 10 bases lay between the germline ends. The CDR3 covers 12 residues. The CDR3 DNA reads as TGCAGTGTCAAAAACAGGAACACTGAAGCTTTCTTT. It specifies CSVKNRNTEAFF.

The chain carries TRBV7-9 and TRBJ2-7, with unresolved D. Germline V CDR1 and CDR2: SEHNR, FQNEAQ (reference sequence). The CDR3 is 14 residues long. Trimming shortened V by 1 base and J by 3 bases, and 10 bases separated the two germline ends. For the CDR3, the DNA is TGTGCCAGCAGCTTAGGCGACACACACTACGAGCAGTACTTC. It is translated as CASSLGDTHYEQYF.

This chain uses TRBV29-1 with TRBJ1-1; TRBD1 might be the D (6 bases). Germline V gives CDR1 SQVTM, CDR2 ANQGSEA. The V end lost 3 bases, the J end lost 1 base, and 9 bases lay between the germline ends. The CDR3 is 13 amino acids. CDR3 region: CSVDEGGNTEAFF. Here the CDR3 DNA reads TGCAGCGTTGACGAGGGGGGGAACACTGAAGCTTTCTTT.

CDR3 sequence reads: CASRRIDRGYSPLHF. The CDR3 DNA reads as TGTGCCAGCAGACGAATCGACAGGGGATATTCACCCCTCCACTTT. J is TRBJ1-6 and V is TRBV6-1; the match to TRBD1 covers 8 bases. V shed 6 bases, J shed 8 bases, and the junction held 9 bases outside the gene matches. This CDR3 is built from 15 residues. Germline assignment: CDR1 MNHNS and CDR2 SASEGT.

This chain links TRBV7-6 with TRBJ2-7; D gene ambiguous. V lost 5 bases and J lost 2, with 13 bases in between. CDR1 and CDR2 from the germline V gene are SGHVS and FNYEAQ. This CDR3 comprises 14 residues. In DNA, the CDR3 is TGTGCCAGCAGCCGAGACCGGACCCCCTACGAGCAGTACTTC. This sequence encodes CASSRDRTPYEQYF.

The DNA of the CDR3 is TGTGCCAGCAGTACGACAGGCCCCTATGGCTACACCTTC. It codes for CASSTTGPYGYTF. The chain links TRBV28 to TRBJ1-2; possible D gene TRBD1, 6 bases. With 5 bases removed from V and 4 bases from J, the gap between germline ends came to 11 bases. Germline values: CDR1 MDHEN, CDR2 SYDVKM. The CDR3 runs to 13 residues.

This chain joins TRBV12-3 or TRBV12-4 and TRBJ2-5; 7 nucleotides match TRBD2. After removal of 10 bases from V and 2 bases from J, the junction contained 7 bases not matched to a gene. CDR3 length: 13 amino acids. CDR3 region: CATTSRTQETQYF. The CDR3 nucleotides are TGTGCCACGACTAGCCGAACGCAAGAGACCCAGTACTTC.

This clonotype has only a few counts. V is TRBV6-5 and J is TRBJ1-1; the match to TRBD1 covers 7 bases. This CDR3 region has 14 residues. Germline-derived CDR1 and CDR2 are MNHEY and SVGAGI. J lost 5 bases, V lost 0 bases, and 3 bases had no gene match. The CDR3 DNA sequence: TGTGCCAGCAGTTACTCGGAGGGGGCGACTGAAGCTTTCTTT. Encoded protein: CASSYSEGATEAFF.

V is TRBV7-3 and J is TRBJ2-5; the D is unclear. V lost 1 base, J lost 1 base, and 10 bases lay in between. The CDR3 sequence is 15 residues long. Germline V gene data show CDR1 as SGHTA and CDR2 as FQGTGA. CDR3 coding DNA: TGTGCCAGCAGCTTAATGGGCGGACCCCAAGAGACCCAGTACTTC. Amino acid sequence: CASSLMGGPQETQYF.